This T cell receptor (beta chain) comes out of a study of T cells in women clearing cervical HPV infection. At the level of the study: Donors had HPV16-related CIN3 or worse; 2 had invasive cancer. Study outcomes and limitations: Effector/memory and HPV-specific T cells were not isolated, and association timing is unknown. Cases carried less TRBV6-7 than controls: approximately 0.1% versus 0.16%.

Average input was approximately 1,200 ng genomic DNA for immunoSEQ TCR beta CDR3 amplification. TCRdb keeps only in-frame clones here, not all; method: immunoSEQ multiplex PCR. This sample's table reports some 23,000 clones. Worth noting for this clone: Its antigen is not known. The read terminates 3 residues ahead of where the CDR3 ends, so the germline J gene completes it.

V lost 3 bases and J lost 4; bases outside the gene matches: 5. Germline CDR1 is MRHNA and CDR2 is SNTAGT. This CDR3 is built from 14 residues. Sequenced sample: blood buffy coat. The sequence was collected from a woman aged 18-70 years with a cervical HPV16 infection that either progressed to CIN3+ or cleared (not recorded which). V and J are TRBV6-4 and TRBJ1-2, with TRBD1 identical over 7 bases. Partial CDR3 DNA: TGTGCCAGCAGTGAAGGTCCAGGGGGCTATGGC. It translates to CASSEGPGGYG. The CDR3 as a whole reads CASSEGPGGYGYTF.